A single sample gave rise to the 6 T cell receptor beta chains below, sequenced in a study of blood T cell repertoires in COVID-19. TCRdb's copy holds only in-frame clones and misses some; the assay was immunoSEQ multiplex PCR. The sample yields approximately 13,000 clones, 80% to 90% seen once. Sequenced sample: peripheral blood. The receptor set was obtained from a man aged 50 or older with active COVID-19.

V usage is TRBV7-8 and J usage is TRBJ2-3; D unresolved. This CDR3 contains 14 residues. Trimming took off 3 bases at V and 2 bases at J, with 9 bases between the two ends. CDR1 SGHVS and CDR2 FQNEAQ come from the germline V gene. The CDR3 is CASSFLLHTDTQYF. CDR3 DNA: TGTGCCAGCAGCTTCTTACTGCACACAGATACGCAGTATTTT.

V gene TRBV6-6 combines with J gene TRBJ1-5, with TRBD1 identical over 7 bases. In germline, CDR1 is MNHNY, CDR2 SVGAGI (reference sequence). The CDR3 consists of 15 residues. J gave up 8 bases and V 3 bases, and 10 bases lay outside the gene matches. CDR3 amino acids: CASSYLKGGPEPQHF. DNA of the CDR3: TGTGCCAGCAGTTATCTTAAAGGGGGCCCGGAGCCCCAGCATTTT.

The CDR3 region has the DNA TGTGCCAGCAGCCTCCGAAGGCATCGTATCGGGTACAATGAGCAGTTCTTC. As protein: CASSLRRHRIGYNEQFF. The rearrangement joins TRBV7-2 to TRBJ2-1; no firm D call. This CDR3 region has 17 residues. V was clipped by 5 bases and J by 4 bases, with 21 bases between them. From germline, CDR1 is SGHTA and CDR2 FQGNSA.

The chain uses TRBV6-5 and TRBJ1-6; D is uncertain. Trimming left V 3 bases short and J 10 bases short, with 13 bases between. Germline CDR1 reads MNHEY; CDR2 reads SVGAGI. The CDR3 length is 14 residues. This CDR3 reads CASSYGSSGSPLHF. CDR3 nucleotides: TGTGCCAGCAGTTATGGGAGTTCGGGATCACCCCTCCACTTT.

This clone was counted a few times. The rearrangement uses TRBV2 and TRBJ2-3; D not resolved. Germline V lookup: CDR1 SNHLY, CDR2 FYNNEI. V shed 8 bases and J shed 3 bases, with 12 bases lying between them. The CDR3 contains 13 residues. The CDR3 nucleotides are TGTGCCAGCTCTGAGGTCAAGACAGATACGCAGTATTTT. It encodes CASSEVKTDTQYF.

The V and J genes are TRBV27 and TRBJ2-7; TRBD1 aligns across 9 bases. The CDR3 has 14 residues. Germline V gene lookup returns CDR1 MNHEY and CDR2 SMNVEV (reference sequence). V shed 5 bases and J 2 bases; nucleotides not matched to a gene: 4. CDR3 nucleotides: TGTGCCAGCAGTCCCGGGACAGGGCCCTACGAGCAGTACTTC. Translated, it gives CASSPGTGPYEQYF.